These 13 T cell receptor beta chains were all obtained from the same sample, sequenced in a study of Ad26.COV2.S vaccination and SARS-CoV-2 variants. Stated treatment: about 20 received Ad26.COV2.S at low or high dose, single or two shots; five or six received placebo; per-sample allocation not given. Each sample was drawn 63 days after the first injection (of vaccine or placebo). Produced via immunoSEQ multiplex PCR; TCRdb's table is partial and in-frame only. The sample lists some 290,000 clones, around 85% occurring once. Material: peripheral blood, obtained in a trial of Ad26.COV2.S vaccine versus placebo. The source is a person between 18 and 65 years old who received the Ad26.COV2.S COVID-19 vaccine or a placebo.

The rearrangement joins TRBV3-1 (or the pseudogene TRBV3-2) to TRBJ2-1; D uncertain. The ends were cut back, 1 base at V and 2 bases at J, with 6 bases in the middle. The CDR3 runs to 14 residues. CDR1 is LGHDT and CDR2 is YNNKEL in the germline V gene (reference sequence). The CDR3 nucleotides are TGTGCCAGCAGCCAAGGAGAACCCTACAATGAGCAGTTCTTC. Encoded protein: CASSQGEPYNEQFF.

CDR3 sequence: CASTQGAGETQYF. Here the CDR3 DNA reads TGTGCCAGCACCCAGGGGGCAGGAGAGACCCAGTACTTC. The chain uses TRBV7-8 and TRBJ2-5; TRBD1 aligns across 8 bases. CDR1 SGHVS and CDR2 FQNEAQ come from the germline V gene. V trimming: 7 bases; J trimming: 4 bases; junction bases outside the gene matches: 5. CDR3 length equals 13 residues.

The chain uses TRBV4-2 and TRBJ1-3; D is possibly TRBD1 (5 bases). The CDR3 is made up of 19 amino acids. Trimming stripped 0 bases from V and 0 bases from J, with 18 bases between. The germline gives CDR1 LGHNA, CDR2 YNFKEQ. CDR3 sequence reads: CASSQEGGGTGHSGNTIYF. CDR3 nucleotide sequence: TGTGCCAGCAGCCAAGAGGGGGGTGGAACAGGCCACTCTGGAAACACCATATATTTT.

This clone was picked up one time. The chain recombines TRBV7-6 with TRBJ2-2, with 12 nucleotides matching TRBD1. Germline assignment: CDR1 SGHVS and CDR2 FNYEAQ. Trimming at V came to 3 bases and at J to 4 bases, leaving 3 bases not matched to a gene. The CDR3 runs 16 residues. The CDR3 coding sequence is TGTGCCAGCAGCTTGGGACAGGGGGCGACCACCGGGGAGCTGTTTTTT. Amino acid sequence: CASSLGQGATTGELFF.

V and J are TRBV7-7 and TRBJ2-2, with TRBD2 as a possible D gene (5 bases). CDR1 and CDR2 (germline): SSHAT, FNYEAQ (reference sequence). Trimming removed 1 base at V and 0 bases at J, with 6 bases between. The CDR3 spans 15 residues. The CDR3 DNA is TGTGCCAGCAGCTTAGGGACTGCGAACACCGGGGAGCTGTTTTTT. It encodes CASSLGTANTGELFF.

This clone has more than one count but fewer than ten. This chain joins TRBV4-2 and TRBJ1-2; 9 bases are a match to TRBD1. Germline values: CDR1 LGHNA, CDR2 YNFKEQ. CDR3 size: 14 residues. Losses at the gene ends were 4 bases for V and 5 bases for J; bases not matched to a gene: 5. For the CDR3, the DNA is TGTGCCAGCAGCCCTACAGGGGGCCAGTATGGCTACACCTTC. Amino acids: CASSPTGGQYGYTF.

This clone was seen more than once but under ten times. The chain joins TRBV5-1 to TRBJ1-6; D is perhaps TRBD1 (5 bases). CDR3 size: 14 residues. V gave up 4 bases and J gave up 7 bases, with 12 bases separating them. Germline V gene lookup returns CDR1 SGHRS and CDR2 YFSETQ. CDR3 nucleotides: TGCGCCAGCAGCCGTGCGGGGGGAAATTCACCCCTCCACTTT. The encoded protein is CASSRAGGNSPLHF.

This rearrangement joins TRBV7-3 to TRBJ2-7; D is perhaps TRBD1 or TRBD2 (5 bases each). The CDR3 totals 14 residues. Germline lookup yields CDR1 SGHTA and CDR2 FQGTGA. Trimming pared 5 bases from V and 0 bases from J, leaving 11 bases between. In DNA form, the CDR3 reads TGTGCCAGCAGCCCGGGGCCCAACTCCTACGAGCAGTACTTC. This sequence encodes CASSPGPNSYEQYF.

Only a few counts were recorded for this clone. The CDR3 DNA is TGTGCCAGCAGCCCGGCCCACGGGACAGGAGCTTTCTTT. Its translation is CASSPAHGTGAFF. This chain joins TRBV11-3 and TRBJ1-1; TRBD1 matches at 8 bases. The V segment lost 5 bases and the J segment 10 bases; nucleotides outside the gene matches: 9. This CDR3 has 13 amino acids. Germline assignment: CDR1 SGHNT and CDR2 YENEEA.

Remarks on this clone: The junction departs from the called germline gene at one end, perhaps through a read error. The rearrangement links TRBV6-4 to TRBJ1-1, with a possible D match to TRBD1 (6 bases). Per germline, CDR1 MRHNA and CDR2 SNTAGT. The CDR3 has 13 amino acids. CDR3 sequence: CVSSEFRGTEAFF. In DNA form, the CDR3 reads TGTGTCAGCAGTGAATTCAGGGGCACTGAAGCTTTCTTT.

This sequence joins TRBV10-3 and TRBJ2-7; D may be TRBD1 (5 bases). Germline CDR1 reads ENHRY; CDR2 reads SYGVKD. The CDR3 runs 14 residues. V lost 4 bases and J lost 5, with 15 bases in between. CDR3 sequence: CAISAGRVVHEQYF. DNA for the CDR3: TGTGCCATCAGTGCGGGCAGGGTAGTCCACGAGCAGTACTTC.

The chain combines TRBV7-6 with TRBJ1-1, with D unresolved. V was pared by 3 bases and J by 8 bases, with 7 bases between. Germline assignment: CDR1 SGHVS and CDR2 FNYEAQ. This CDR3 has 11 residues. The CDR3 protein is CASSFREEAFF. The CDR3 nucleotides are TGTGCCAGCAGCTTCCGGGAGGAAGCTTTCTTT.

The chain links TRBV9 to TRBJ2-1; no clear D gene. Germline V gives CDR1 SGDLS, CDR2 YYNGEE. Between the trimmed V and J ends, which lost 4 bases and 4 bases, there was a span of 21 bases. This CDR3 has 17 residues. CDR3 coding DNA: TGTGCCAGCAGCCCGACCGGACGACCGGCCTATTACAATGAGCAGTTCTTC. Its translation: CASSPTGRPAYYNEQFF.